The clone carrying this TCR beta chain has only a few counts. The antigen is not known. The data were taken from a study of T-cell reconstitution after alpha-beta-depleted transplantation in children. For TCRbeta, the library was prepared with unique molecular identifiers. TCRdb called the PCR reads again in MiXCR, with one record for every CDR3 protein. The repertoire holds over 450,000 distinct CDR3 sequences, with over 9.5% as singletons. Study conclusions and caveats: In patients about two months after transplant, alpha-beta T cells reportedly arose from several hundred expanded graft clones. One year after transplant, T-cell counts and diversity came mostly from newly produced T cells.

Trimming shortened V by 0 bases and J by 10 bases, and 10 bases separated the two germline ends. The CDR3 has 13 amino acids. From germline, CDR1 is GTSNPN and CDR2 SVGIG (reference sequence). The source was PBMCs, collected before TCRalphabeta/CD19-depleted stem cell transplant. This chain connects TRBV30 to TRBJ1-6; D perhaps matches TRBD1 (5 bases). The TCR was taken from a child aged 2-15 years with inherited bone marrow failure, due to receive a stem cell transplant. The chain's CDR3 is CAWSVVDISPLHF. Written as DNA, the CDR3 is TGTGCCTGGAGTGTGGTGGACATATCACCCCTCCACTTT.